This T cell receptor beta chain was retrieved from a study of T cells after posttransplantation cyclophosphamide. Treatment was busulfan-fludarabine conditioning, a marrow graft, and cyclophosphamide on days +3 and +4. This clone was seen only once. The protocol was immunoSEQ multiplex PCR, while the TCRdb copy is restricted to in-frame clones and leaves out a portion. Of around 6,000 clones listed, just under 85% are singletons. Source: CD8+ T cells sorted from PBMCs, taken 1404 days after allogeneic stem cell transplant with posttransplant cyclophosphamide. This TCR was sampled from a female patient aged 45-65 years who received an allogeneic stem cell transplant from a related donor, was CMV-positive, and had no GVHD. Some T cells may originate from the graft donor.

CDR3 residues: CASSAETGPTFKGGNEQFF. The CDR3 DNA follows: TGTGCCAGCAGCGCTGAAACCGGGCCAACCTTCAAGGGAGGCAATGAGCAGTTCTTC. The chain has TRBV9 and TRBJ2-1; maybe TRBD2 (6 bases). The CDR3 spans 19 residues. The ends were cut back, 3 bases at V and 6 bases at J, with 28 bases in the middle. Germline values: CDR1 SGDLS, CDR2 YYNGEE.